This T cell receptor beta chain was identified in a study of blood T cell repertoires in COVID-19 (dated by TCRdb to about 2020). Regarding the complete study: Samples from collaborators originated in the United States, Italy and Spain and spanned both the acute and convalescent phases of COVID-19. The prospective study material was composed of cDNA or gDNA derived from T cells, B-cell-depleted T cells, or PBMCs. Subjects who had been exposed to COVID-19, were actively infected with it, or had recovered from it provided the deeply sampled blood TCRbeta repertoires that made up the dataset. The repertoires were released in a freely available public database meant as a resource for research on the immune response to SARS-CoV-2. Samples were obtained from the ongoing ImmuneRACE study (first 160 participants) and from about 1,300 subjects provided by 6 global collaborators. A de-identified subject ID, COVID-19 status, age in years and sex were almost always included in the sample metadata. Where HLA class I and class II types were available, the types were taken from metadata supplied by the sample provider, not from assay-based typing.

The CDR3 holds 14 amino acids from the cysteine to the phenylalanine. The CDR3 DNA has 42 bases and is translated from base 1. CDR1 and CDR2 are drawn from the germline V gene (reference sequence): MNHEY, SMNVEV. Deletion took 4 bases off V and 5 bases off J, with a span of 11 bases between the germline ends. The collaborating institutions used their own protocols to collect whole blood in K2EDTA tubes. For TCRbeta analysis, collaborators shipped samples as frozen whole blood, isolated PBMCs, or DNA extracted from either of those sample types. To note about this clone: Its antigen is still unknown. No qualities accompany the bases; no much larger clone lies one base away.

TCRbeta CDR3 regions were amplified from genomic DNA by means of the immunoSEQ Assay, a bias-controlled multiplex PCR. In the paper's pipeline: The number of nucleated cells in each sample was estimated from the amplification of reference gene primers within the assay. To quantify the absolute abundance of each unique TCRbeta CDR3 rearrangement, sequence reads were collapsed and filtered. For each sample, productive Simpson clonality was calculated by taking the square root of Simpson's diversity index across productive rearrangements. Here the immuneACCESS table is served through TCRdb, limited to in-frame sequences with V and J called. Missing clones are a known gap in these copies; in checked studies unresolved V genes cover under half, and the rest lacks a known reason. That table supplies the V and J calls and clone size; D and trimming were determined from the DNA. The sample contains 55,000 to 75,000 clones, 70% to 75% of them found a single time. Under 40% of the sample goes to the ten largest clones.

The paper as a whole reports these results and caveats: The amount of clinical and demographic metadata varied by source and participant and was provided uncurated.

Sequencing was done on a sample of peripheral blood. The chain uses TRBV27 and TRBJ1-4, with TRBD1 as a weak D call on 5 bases. The receptor's source is a woman in her 70s with acute or convalescent COVID-19. The DNA is TGTGCCAGCAGTTCCGGGGGACTGAATGAAAAACTGTTTTTT. The resulting protein is CASSSGGLNEKLFF.